A single sample gave rise to the 13 T cell receptor beta chains below, sequenced in a study of cytomegalovirus exposure and HLA in healthy donors. It was with 60 Vbeta and 13 Jbeta primers that the PCR ran. The assay was immunoSEQ multiplex PCR, and TCRdb's table has in-frame clones only and misses some. This sample has about 120,000 clones, with 77% found just once. Material: PBMCs. These receptor sequences come from a man aged 35-49 years in good health and CMV-seropositive.

This clone was observed once. This chain uses TRBV4-1 with TRBJ2-1, with 7 bases identical to TRBD2. CDR1 and CDR2 from the germline V gene are MGHRA and YSYEKL. CDR3 length equals 17 residues. The V and J ends lost 4 bases and 6 bases, in that order; junction bases with no gene match: 15. CDR3 DNA sequence: TGCGCCAGCAGCCCTGCGGAGGCCAAGGGAGGGCGCAATGAGCAGTTCTTC. Its protein is CASSPAEAKGGRNEQFF.

The chain joins TRBV14 to TRBJ1-4; no definite D call. Between the trimmed V and J ends, which lost 0 bases and 0 bases, there was a span of 5 bases. In germline, CDR1 is SGHDN, CDR2 FVKESK. The CDR3 is 15 amino acids. The chain's CDR3 is CASSQDRATNEKLFF. CDR3 nucleotide sequence: TGTGCCAGCAGCCAAGACCGCGCAACTAATGAAAAACTGTTTTTT.

The chain combines TRBV28 with TRBJ1-6, with 7 bases identical to TRBD1. The junction had 10 bases not matched to a gene; V was cut back by 3 bases and J by 8 bases. The CDR3 extends over 16 amino acids. Germline-derived CDR1 and CDR2 are MDHEN and SYDVKM. The DNA for the CDR3 is TGTGCCAGCAGTTTTGCTTGGAGGACAGGAGATTCACCCCTCCACTTT. This gives the protein CASSFAWRTGDSPLHF. Drawing the rest from reference TRBV28 and TRBJ1-6, the complete variable domain is DVKVTQSSRYLVKRTGEKVFLECVQDMDHENMFWYRQDPGLGLRLIYFSYDVKMKEKGDIPEGYSVSREKKERFSLILESASTNQTSMYLCASSFAWRTGDSPLHFGNGTRLTVT.

The chain joins TRBV7-9 to TRBJ2-7, with TRBD1 matching 7 bases. Germline V gives CDR1 SEHNR, CDR2 FQNEAQ (reference sequence). V trimming: 1 base; J trimming: 5 bases; junction bases outside the gene matches: 8. The CDR3 runs to 15 residues. The CDR3 coding sequence is TGTGCCAGCAGCTTAGAACAGGGGTTGATCCACGAGCAGTACTTC. It yields the protein CASSLEQGLIHEQYF.

The chain combines TRBV12-5 with TRBJ2-5, with 10 bases lining up with TRBD2. After removal of 7 bases from V and 7 bases from J, the junction contained 15 bases not matched to a gene. The CDR3 is 16 residues long. CDR1 and CDR2 from the germline V gene are LGHNT and FRNRAP. For the CDR3, the DNA is TGTGCTAGTGCCCTGGGCCTAGCGGGGGCACAGGGGACCCAGTACTTC. The encoded protein is CASALGLAGAQGTQYF.

This chain connects TRBV28 to TRBJ1-6, with 7 positions matching TRBD1. Germline CDR1 and CDR2: MDHEN and SYDVKM. V dropped 6 bases and J dropped 0; count of bases not matched to a gene: 5. The CDR3 consists of 16 residues. The DNA of the CDR3 is TGTGCCAGCAGAAGGACAGGTCTCTCCTATAATTCACCCCTCCACTTT. It encodes CASRRTGLSYNSPLHF.

The chain employs TRBV7-2 and TRBJ2-7; 8 bases are shared with TRBD2. After removal of 5 bases from V and 3 bases from J, the junction contained 6 bases not matched to a gene. This CDR3 is 14 amino acids long. Germline values: CDR1 SGHTA, CDR2 FQGNSA. CDR3 in DNA: TGTGCCAGCAGCCACGGGGGGGGAGTCTACGAGCAGTACTTC. It codes for CASSHGGGVYEQYF.

The V call is TRBV19, the J call TRBJ1-2, with D possibly TRBD1 on 5 matching bases. The CDR3 consists of 13 residues. Germline V lookup: CDR1 LNHDA, CDR2 SQIVND (reference sequence). Trimming left V 10 bases short and J 1 base short, with 13 bases between. This CDR3 reads CATSDIGNYGYTF. CDR3 DNA sequence: TGTGCCACTTCGGACATTGGTAACTATGGCTACACCTTC. The full variable domain, rest sourced from reference TRBV19 and TRBJ1-2, is DGGITQSPKYLFRKEGQNVTLSCEQNLNHDAMYWYRQDPGQGLRLIYYSQIVNDFQKGDIAEGYSVSREKKESFPLTVTSAQKNPTAFYLCATSDIGNYGYTFGSGTRLTVV.

This sequence joins TRBV6-5 and TRBJ2-3; D not certain. The germline CDR1 and CDR2 sequences are MNHEY and SVGAGI. The CDR3 has 13 residues. V gave up 6 bases and J gave up 0 bases, with 7 bases separating them. The CDR3 coding sequence is TGTGCCAGCAGGACAATGAGCACAGATACGCAGTATTTT. Translated: CASRTMSTDTQYF.

This clone was recorded a few times. The rearrangement uses TRBV4-3 and TRBJ1-1; 9 bases match TRBD1. Germline trimming cut 3 bases from V and 4 bases from J; bases unmatched to any gene: 9. CDR1 is LGHNA, CDR2 YSLEER, per germline. CDR3 length: 16 amino acids. The CDR3 DNA follows: TGCGCCAGCAGCCAGAGACCGGGACAGGGCGGCACTGAAGCTTTCTTT. Its protein product is CASSQRPGQGGTEAFF.

The chain uses TRBV5-4 and TRBJ2-5, with TRBD2 matching 12 bases. Germline V CDR1 and CDR2: SGHNT, YYREEE (reference sequence). The CDR3 is 16 residues long. The V and J ends lost 3 bases and 11 bases, in that order; junction bases with no gene match: 14. CDR3 in DNA: TGTGCCAGCAGCTCCGCGACTAGCGGGGGCCTTGGGGAGCAGTACTTC. This encodes CASSSATSGGLGEQYF. Drawing the rest from reference TRBV5-4 and TRBJ2-5, the complete variable domain is ETGVTQSPTHLIKTRGQQVTLRCSSQSGHNTVSWYQQALGQGPQFIFQYYREEENGRGNFPPRFSGLQFPNYSSELNVNALELDDSALYLCASSSATSGGLGEQYFGPGTRLLVL.

Comment on this clone: The junction and the germline gene differ at one end; a read error may be behind it. The V gene is TRBV2, the J gene TRBJ2-7; 10 bases are a match to TRBD1. The germline CDR1 and CDR2 sequences are SNHLY and FYNNEI. The CDR3 covers 15 residues. This chain's CDR3 is CASSRTRQGAAEQCF. The CDR3 region has the DNA TGTGCCAGCAGTCGCACCCGACAGGGGGCGGCCGAGCAGTGCTTC.

This chain links TRBV11-1 with TRBJ2-5; a possible D gene is TRBD1 (6 bases). The V end was cut by 1 base, the J end by 4 bases, with 7 bases between. This CDR3 spans 13 amino acids. CDR1 and CDR2 from the germline V gene are SGHAT and FQDESV (reference sequence). CDR3 sequence reads: CASSLGGGETQYF. DNA of the CDR3: TGTGCCAGCAGCTTAGGAGGGGGAGAGACCCAGTACTTC.